The sequence of this TCR beta chain was determined in a study of beta chain features in type 1 diabetes (dated by TCRdb to the late 2010s). Turning to the overall study: Mean age, gender distribution, total cell number and subset yield were not different between patients and healthy donors. Regulatory and stem cell-like memory subsets were isolated from only 8 patients and about eight healthy donors, whereas naive and central memory subsets came from all 30 or so donors. In the study, recently diagnosed type 1 diabetes patients and matched healthy donors were compared on the TCRB repertoires of their sorted circulating CD4+ T cell subsets. A total of under 140,000,000 sorted cells were examined across all samples, and the number of cells per subset was strongly correlated with RNA yield.

All of the isolated RNA was reverse transcribed with the High Capacity cDNA Reverse Transcription Kit, so expressed TCRB transcripts were sequenced. Naive, central memory and regulatory T cell samples underwent deep immunoSEQ sequencing, averaging around 3.9 million total reads per sample. Sorted cells were lysed in RLT buffer, and RNA was extracted using DNase-treated RNeasy Micro or Mini kits according to cell number. To prevent cross-contamination, every cell subset was processed on its own, while patient and healthy donor samples were processed together. The immunoSEQ multiplex PCR was used to amplify TCRB sequences from cDNA, yielding 87-bp fragments that span the CDR3 region. Sequencing of the amplicons was performed on the Illumina HiSeq platform. In the original analysis: PCR bias was corrected computationally using synthetic template baselines, and reads within Hamming distance 2 were collapsed, with unmergeable singletons discarded. Reads were aligned to IMGT to assign V, D and J genes, CDR3 length, and insertions or deletions at six rearrangement sites. Within each subset, clonotype counts were normalized to sorted cell number, and only after that were true diversity and Gini coefficients computed with the tcR R package. Repertoire sharing was quantified using the overlap coefficient calculated on TCRB nucleotide sequences. TCRdb mirrors the immuneACCESS table, restricted to in-frame sequences. Some clones are absent from its copies; in checked studies, under half trace to an unresolved V gene, and the reason for the others is unknown. That table is the source of V, J and clone size, and D and trimming were worked out from the DNA. This sample comprises roughly 350,000 clones, 8% to 10% of them detected only once. 0.55% to 0.75% of the sample goes to the ten largest clones.

Summary of the overall study and its limitations: PCR might favor shorter templates, but patient and control samples were amplified and corrected together, so any skew would affect both groups equally. Because cDNA rather than genomic DNA was sequenced, highly expressing activated cells could have been over-represented, although no difference in activation and CD3 levels was found between groups. In all four CD4+ subsets, TCRB CDR3 length was moderately but significantly shorter in type 1 diabetes patients. Patients with type 1 diabetes made fewer insertions and deleted more nucleotides at VDJ recombination sites, implying thymic rearrangement abnormalities. Naive, central memory and regulatory TCRB repertoires appeared to be more similar among patients than among healthy donors. Only small numbers of individuals were included in the HLA sub-analyses, which left unresolved whether HLA type had any influence on TCRB rearrangement.

From each donor, a single peripheral blood sample of around 0.12 L on average was drawn into heparinised tubes. Using a panel that included CD45RO, CCR7, CD25, CD127, CD95 and CD27, naive, central memory, regulatory and stem cell-like memory CD4+ T cells were sorted on a BD FACSAria II. All sorted populations exceeded 95% purity. PBMCs were isolated immediately by Lymphoprep density gradient centrifugation and stained directly without culture. To minimize batch effects, samples were stained and sorted in pairs, one healthy donor with one patient per experiment. For this clone: Its antigen is unknown. Base-call qualities are not available, and no considerably larger clone is one nucleotide away.

The specimen was central memory CD4+ T cells from blood. This clonotype originated in a man aged 25-45 years with type 1 diabetes.

In nucleotides, the sequence is TGTGCCAGCAGTGAATTACTCGACGAGCAGTACTTC. This gives the protein CASSELLDEQYF. This chain joins TRBV25-1 to TRBJ2-7; the D gene cannot be named for sure. From the germline V gene, CDR1 is MGHDK and CDR2 is SYGVNS. Trimming costs V 1 base and J 5 bases, and their ends lie 6 bases apart. The CDR3 starts with the cysteine, ends with the phenylalanine, and has 12 residues. Left in the record is the CDR3 DNA by itself, 36 bases read in frame from the first base.